This is a list of T cell receptor beta chains from one sample in a study of blood T cell repertoires in COVID-19. Profiling relied on immunoSEQ multiplex PCR, and the TCRdb table lists in-frame clones only, not all of them. This sample yields about 250,000 clones, of which around 90% are seen a single time; roughly 0.8% belongs to the top ten. Sequenced material: peripheral blood. Source of these receptors: a young woman with acute or convalescent COVID-19. CDR3s leave out the opening cysteine and the closing phenylalanine or tryptophan. The order of the fields is V gene, clone size, D gene, J gene, CDR3 protein. D genes are given only for firm matches. Clone size is shown for a subset of rows, as once, few, many or a class of expanded clone.

v_gene: TRBV7-2
abundance: -
d_gene: -
j_gene: TRBJ1-3
CDR3aa: ASTQRQVGSGNTIY

v_gene: TRBV7-3
abundance: -
d_gene: -
j_gene: TRBJ1-1
CDR3aa: ASSLKKNMNTEAF

v_gene: TRBV19
abundance: -
d_gene: TRBD2
j_gene: TRBJ2-7
CDR3aa: ASSTPGTSGIGEQY

v_gene: TRBV27
abundance: once
d_gene: TRBD2
j_gene: TRBJ2-3
CDR3aa: ASSPPRGGGSSTDTQY

v_gene: TRBV2
abundance: -
d_gene: -
j_gene: TRBJ2-7
CDR3aa: ASSLERETGYEQY

v_gene: TRBV10-3
abundance: -
d_gene: -
j_gene: TRBJ1-6
CDR3aa: AISPYKDRRRSPLH

v_gene: TRBV7-3
abundance: -
d_gene: TRBD2
j_gene: TRBJ2-2
CDR3aa: ASSFRTSGGTSGELF

v_gene: TRBV5-1
abundance: -
d_gene: -
j_gene: TRBJ2-5
CDR3aa: ASRQPETDESETQY

v_gene: TRBV12-3/TRBV12-4
abundance: once
d_gene: TRBD1
j_gene: TRBJ2-1
CDR3aa: ASAQGALNEQF

v_gene: TRBV7-9
abundance: -
d_gene: TRBD2
j_gene: TRBJ2-2
CDR3aa: ASRREEGTGELF

v_gene: TRBV7-9
abundance: -
d_gene: -
j_gene: TRBJ2-3
CDR3aa: ASSLILSSRTDTQY

v_gene: TRBV6-4
abundance: -
d_gene: TRBD1
j_gene: TRBJ1-5
CDR3aa: ASSDSGRQGGPLINQPQH

v_gene: TRBV7-9
abundance: -
d_gene: -
j_gene: TRBJ1-1
CDR3aa: ASSLGAQRMNTEAF

v_gene: TRBV11-2
abundance: -
d_gene: TRBD2
j_gene: TRBJ2-5
CDR3aa: ASSLVTLAGGQETQY

v_gene: TRBV3-1/TRBV3-2
abundance: -
d_gene: TRBD1
j_gene: TRBJ2-2
CDR3aa: ASSHIGDRGWNTGELF

v_gene: TRBV7-2
abundance: once
d_gene: TRBD2
j_gene: TRBJ2-7
CDR3aa: ASSLAGTSGNDEQY

v_gene: TRBV2
abundance: -
d_gene: TRBD1
j_gene: TRBJ2-2
CDR3aa: ASREDRVLKGELF

v_gene: TRBV29-1
abundance: -
d_gene: -
j_gene: TRBJ2-3
CDR3aa: SVDQFTDTQY

v_gene: TRBV7-9
abundance: -
d_gene: TRBD2
j_gene: TRBJ2-7
CDR3aa: ASSFPSGRREQY

v_gene: TRBV2
abundance: -
d_gene: TRBD1
j_gene: TRBJ2-7
CDR3aa: ASSDFLRDSTYEQY

v_gene: TRBV6-2/TRBV6-3
abundance: -
d_gene: TRBD1
j_gene: TRBJ1-6
CDR3aa: ASSPDRIANSPLH

v_gene: TRBV5-6
abundance: few
d_gene: -
j_gene: TRBJ2-6
CDR3aa: ASSFLSRNVLT

v_gene: TRBV20-1
abundance: -
d_gene: -
j_gene: TRBJ2-7
CDR3aa: SASPSATYEQY

v_gene: TRBV7-9
abundance: once
d_gene: TRBD1
j_gene: TRBJ2-7
CDR3aa: ASSSQGPTGAYEQY

v_gene: TRBV30
abundance: -
d_gene: -
j_gene: TRBJ2-7
CDR3aa: AWSVRGSGEGKQY

v_gene: TRBV24-1
abundance: -
d_gene: TRBD1
j_gene: TRBJ2-6
CDR3aa: ATSPTRPGQGYSGANVLT

v_gene: TRBV27
abundance: -
d_gene: TRBD1
j_gene: TRBJ2-7
CDR3aa: ASSLSVTGGYEQY

v_gene: TRBV27
abundance: -
d_gene: TRBD1
j_gene: TRBJ1-1
CDR3aa: ASRYRDRIGTAF

v_gene: TRBV27
abundance: once
d_gene: TRBD1
j_gene: TRBJ1-6
CDR3aa: ASSYLGVQGNSPLH

v_gene: TRBV30
abundance: -
d_gene: -
j_gene: TRBJ1-1
CDR3aa: AWRSRGQNTEAF

v_gene: TRBV14
abundance: -
d_gene: -
j_gene: TRBJ1-6
CDR3aa: ASSQEVRGSPLH

v_gene: TRBV13
abundance: -
d_gene: TRBD1
j_gene: TRBJ2-3
CDR3aa: ASSSGTGMDTQY

v_gene: TRBV19
abundance: -
d_gene: -
j_gene: TRBJ2-1
CDR3aa: ASSRELNMGEQF

v_gene: TRBV11-2
abundance: -
d_gene: TRBD1
j_gene: TRBJ2-1
CDR3aa: ASSLRGDRGLNNEQF

v_gene: TRBV30
abundance: -
d_gene: -
j_gene: TRBJ1-1
CDR3aa: AWTENRAEAF

v_gene: TRBV6-5
abundance: few
d_gene: TRBD2
j_gene: TRBJ2-2
CDR3aa: ASTAGGPAAGELF

v_gene: TRBV27
abundance: -
d_gene: -
j_gene: TRBJ2-2
CDR3aa: ASSLAPSPPRNTGELF

v_gene: TRBV24-1
abundance: -
d_gene: -
j_gene: TRBJ1-1
CDR3aa: ATSRGPASNTEAF

v_gene: TRBV7-8
abundance: -
d_gene: -
j_gene: TRBJ2-1
CDR3aa: ASSLEVTSYNEQF

v_gene: TRBV29-1
abundance: -
d_gene: -
j_gene: TRBJ2-6
CDR3aa: SVAMVSGANVLT

v_gene: TRBV30
abundance: -
d_gene: -
j_gene: TRBJ1-2
CDR3aa: AWRGGNYGYT

v_gene: TRBV7-9
abundance: -
d_gene: -
j_gene: TRBJ2-7
CDR3aa: ASSSPIDGGTYEQY

v_gene: TRBV3-1/TRBV3-2
abundance: -
d_gene: TRBD1
j_gene: TRBJ2-2
CDR3aa: ASSLRTGGDTGELF

v_gene: TRBV7-2
abundance: -
d_gene: -
j_gene: TRBJ2-3
CDR3aa: ASSLTAGTDTQY

v_gene: TRBV24-1
abundance: -
d_gene: -
j_gene: TRBJ2-3
CDR3aa: ATSDLTRGDTDTQY